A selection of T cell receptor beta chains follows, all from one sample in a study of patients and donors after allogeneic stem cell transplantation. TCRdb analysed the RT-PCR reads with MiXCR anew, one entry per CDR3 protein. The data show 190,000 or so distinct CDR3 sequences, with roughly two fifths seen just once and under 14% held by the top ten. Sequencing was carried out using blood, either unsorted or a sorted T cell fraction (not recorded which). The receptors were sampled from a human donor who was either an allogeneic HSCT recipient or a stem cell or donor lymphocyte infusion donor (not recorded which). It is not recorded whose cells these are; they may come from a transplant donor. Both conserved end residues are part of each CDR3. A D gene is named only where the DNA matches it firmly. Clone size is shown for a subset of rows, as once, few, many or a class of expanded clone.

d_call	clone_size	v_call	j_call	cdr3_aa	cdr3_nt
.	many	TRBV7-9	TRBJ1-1	CASSLVFRGGTEAFF	TGTGCCAGCAGCTTAGTCTTCAGGGGTGGAACGGAAGCTTTCTTT
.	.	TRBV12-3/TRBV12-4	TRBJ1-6	CASCVVENSPLHF	TGTGCCAGCTGCGTTGTGGAGAATTCACCCCTCCACTTT
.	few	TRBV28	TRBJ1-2	CASRRGLGYGYTF	TGTGCCAGCAGGCGGGGACTGGGCTATGGCTACACCTTC
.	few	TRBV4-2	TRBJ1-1	CASSQEGPGGTEAFF	TGTGCCAGCAGCCAAGAAGGGCCCGGGGGCACTGAAGCTTTCTTT
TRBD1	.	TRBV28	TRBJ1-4	CASSFLGQLNEKLFF	TGTGCCAGCAGTTTTTTGGGACAGCTTAATGAAAAACTGTTTTTT
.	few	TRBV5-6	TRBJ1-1	CASSKGPILVAEAFF	TGTGCCAGCAGCAAAGGGCCAATCCTCGTCGCTGAAGCTTTCTTT
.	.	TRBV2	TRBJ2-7	CASSGGTQSYEQYF	TGTGCCAGCAGTGGCGGGACTCAGAGCTACGAGCAGTACTTC
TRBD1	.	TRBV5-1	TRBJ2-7	CASSYAGTGTNNQYF	TGCGCCAGCAGCTATGCCGGGACAGGGACCAACAATCAGTACTTC
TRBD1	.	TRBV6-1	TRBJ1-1	CASSELDRGTEAFF	TGTGCCAGCAGTGAACTGGACAGGGGCACTGAAGCTTTCTTT
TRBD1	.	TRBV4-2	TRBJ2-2	CASSQARGNRLAGELFF	TGTGCCAGCAGCCAAGCCAGGGGGAATCGTCTTGCCGGGGAGCTGTTTTTT
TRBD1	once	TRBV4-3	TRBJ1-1	CASSRDDRVTEAFF	TGCGCCAGCAGCCGAGATGACAGGGTCACTGAAGCTTTCTTT
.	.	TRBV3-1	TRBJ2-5	CASSQVGSFQETQYF	TGTGCCAGCAGCCAAGTCGGGTCATTCCAAGAGACCCAGTACTTC
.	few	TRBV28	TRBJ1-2	CASSLFGGGYTF	TGTGCCAGCAGTTTATTTGGGGGAGGCTACACCTTC
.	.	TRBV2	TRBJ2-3	CATEPDRGDTQYF	TGTGCCACCGAACCCGATAGAGGGGATACGCAGTATTTT
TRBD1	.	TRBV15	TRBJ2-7	CATSREGQGSYEQYF	TGTGCCACCAGCAGAGAGGGACAGGGGTCCTACGAGCAGTACTTC
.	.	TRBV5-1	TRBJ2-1	CASSLFRMDEQFF	TGCGCCAGCAGCTTATTCAGGATGGATGAGCAGTTCTTC
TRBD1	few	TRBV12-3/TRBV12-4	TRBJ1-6	CASSGTGYSPLHF	TGTGCCAGCAGTGGGACAGGGTATTCACCCCTCCACTTT
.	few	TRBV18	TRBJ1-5	CASSPQEVQPQHF	TGTGCCAGCTCACCCCAGGAGGTTCAGCCCCAGCATTTT
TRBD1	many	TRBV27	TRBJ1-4	CASSRDRGEKLFF	TGTGCCAGCAGTCGGGACAGGGGCGAAAAACTGTTTTTT
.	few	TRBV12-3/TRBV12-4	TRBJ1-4	CASSLVDANEKLFF	TGTGCCAGCAGTTTGGTGGACGCTAATGAAAAACTGTTTTTT
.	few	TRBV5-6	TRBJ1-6	CASSLRTENSPLHF	TGTGCCAGCAGCTTGCGGACAGAAAATTCACCCCTCCACTTT
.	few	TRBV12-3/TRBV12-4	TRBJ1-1	CASSWSTNTEAFF	TGTGCCAGCAGTTGGTCCACGAACACTGAAGCTTTCTTT
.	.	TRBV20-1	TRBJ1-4	CSAVGRNEKLFF	TGCAGTGCGGTCGGTCGTAATGAAAAACTGTTTTTT